A selection of T cell receptor beta chains follows, all from one sample in a study of T cells expressing NK-cell markers. No DNA is given; TCRdb re-called the 5' RACE reads and lists each CDR3 protein once. The table counts about 21,000 distinct CDR3 sequences; roughly 54% lies in the top ten. The sequencing input was blood T cells: a sorted CD56 or NKG2C T cell subset, CD4+ or CD8+ T cells, or bulk PBMC T cells (not recorded which). Receptors were obtained from a man aged 18 to 69 in good health. The CDR3 runs from the conserved cysteine through the conserved F or W.

J gene: TRBJ1-1
V gene: TRBV11-2
CDR3 length: 15
CDR3 protein: CASSPTGQGSTEAFF

J gene: TRBJ2-3
V gene: TRBV12-3/TRBV12-4
CDR3 length: 16
CDR3 protein: CASSGTGEGSTDTQYF

J gene: TRBJ2-2
V gene: TRBV5-5
CDR3 length: 15
CDR3 protein: CASSLLGGVTGELFF

J gene: TRBJ1-6
V gene: TRBV18
CDR3 length: 13
CDR3 protein: CASSPAMDSPLHF

J gene: TRBJ2-1
V gene: TRBV6-1
CDR3 length: 14
CDR3 protein: CASGRGFGDNEQFF

J gene: TRBJ2-3
V gene: TRBV20-1
CDR3 length: 16
CDR3 protein: CSARDRPRKGTDTQYF

J gene: TRBJ2-1
V gene: TRBV20-1
CDR3 length: 12
CDR3 protein: CSARPSYNEQFF

J gene: TRBJ2-2
V gene: TRBV27
CDR3 length: 11
CDR3 protein: CATLNTGELFF

J gene: TRBJ1-2
V gene: TRBV7-2
CDR3 length: 15
CDR3 protein: CASSLQTGTNYGYTF

J gene: TRBJ2-5
V gene: TRBV6-1
CDR3 length: 14
CDR3 protein: CASSEGSGSETQYF

J gene: TRBJ2-7
V gene: TRBV2
CDR3 length: 14
CDR3 protein: CASRRAINSYEQYF

J gene: TRBJ2-5
V gene: TRBV29-1
CDR3 length: 13
CDR3 protein: CSARTSEEETQYF

J gene: TRBJ1-3
V gene: TRBV4-2
CDR3 length: 17
CDR3 protein: CASSQEAGATSGNTIYF

J gene: TRBJ1-1
V gene: TRBV20-1
CDR3 length: 12
CDR3 protein: CSAREDTGRAFF

J gene: TRBJ2-7
V gene: TRBV19
CDR3 length: 14
CDR3 protein: CASSNRGRNYEQYF

J gene: TRBJ1-4
V gene: TRBV7-9
CDR3 length: 14
CDR3 protein: CASSLGQGFEKLFF

J gene: TRBJ2-2
V gene: TRBV6-1
CDR3 length: 13
CDR3 protein: CASSFVLAGELFF

J gene: TRBJ2-3
V gene: TRBV7-2
CDR3 length: 15
CDR3 protein: CASSSWGGSADTQYF

J gene: TRBJ2-1
V gene: TRBV19
CDR3 length: 15
CDR3 protein: CASSIGRGPYNEQFF

J gene: TRBJ1-1
V gene: TRBV19
CDR3 length: 12
CDR3 protein: CASKSWGTEAFF

J gene: TRBJ1-6
V gene: TRBV7-2
CDR3 length: 16
CDR3 protein: CASSLSGTGSNSPLHF

J gene: TRBJ2-7
V gene: TRBV7-8
CDR3 length: 14
CDR3 protein: CASSLRGNSYEQYF

J gene: TRBJ2-1
V gene: TRBV12-3/TRBV12-4
CDR3 length: 13
CDR3 protein: CASRGQLYNEQFF

J gene: TRBJ1-4
V gene: TRBV20-1
CDR3 length: 12
CDR3 protein: CSASRAGEKLFF

J gene: TRBJ1-5
V gene: TRBV28
CDR3 length: 12
CDR3 protein: CASSYSNQPQHF

J gene: TRBJ1-2
V gene: TRBV5-1
CDR3 length: 14
CDR3 protein: CASSLGATGSGYTF

J gene: TRBJ1-4
V gene: TRBV5-1
CDR3 length: 15
CDR3 protein: CASSLEPGWNEKLFF

J gene: TRBJ2-7
V gene: TRBV20-1
CDR3 length: 12
CDR3 protein: CSARRDSYEQYF

J gene: TRBJ2-1
V gene: TRBV2
CDR3 length: 14
CDR3 protein: CASSRDVVDDEQFF

J gene: TRBJ2-1
V gene: TRBV6-2/TRBV6-3
CDR3 length: 13
CDR3 protein: CASSYVAGGFQFF

J gene: TRBJ2-3
V gene: TRBV25-1
CDR3 length: 16
CDR3 protein: CASSMKGGSQSDTQYF

J gene: TRBJ2-5
V gene: TRBV19
CDR3 length: 14
CDR3 protein: CASSGPTNQETQYF

J gene: TRBJ2-7
V gene: TRBV7-8
CDR3 length: 15
CDR3 protein: CASSLYGRAGNEQYF

J gene: TRBJ2-1
V gene: TRBV6-1
CDR3 length: 19
CDR3 protein: CASRKRHQLAGGLYNEQFF

J gene: TRBJ1-5
V gene: TRBV10-3
CDR3 length: 15
CDR3 protein: CAISEGQYSNQPQHF

J gene: TRBJ2-2
V gene: TRBV4-3
CDR3 length: 14
CDR3 protein: CASSLQAGSGELFF

J gene: TRBJ1-2
V gene: TRBV20-1
CDR3 length: 13
CDR3 protein: CSARDRGHHGYTF

J gene: TRBJ1-3
V gene: TRBV7-8
CDR3 length: 15
CDR3 protein: CASSTRDRRSNTIYF

J gene: TRBJ2-3
V gene: TRBV9
CDR3 length: 15
CDR3 protein: CASSVRRQATDTQYF

J gene: TRBJ1-5
V gene: TRBV7-9
CDR3 length: 16
CDR3 protein: CASSLAIATGDQPQHF

J gene: TRBJ2-7
V gene: TRBV3-1
CDR3 length: 13
CDR3 protein: CASSPDDSYEQYF

J gene: TRBJ1-2
V gene: TRBV4-1
CDR3 length: 15
CDR3 protein: CASRDYRGPNYGYTF

J gene: TRBJ2-3
V gene: TRBV28
CDR3 length: 15
CDR3 protein: CASSLGGISTDTQYF

J gene: TRBJ1-5
V gene: TRBV28
CDR3 length: 14
CDR3 protein: CASSSQGPYQPQHF